This TCR beta chain was sequenced in a study of T cell changes during pregnancy in multiple sclerosis. The CDR3 runs 15 residues. The V and J ends lost 1 base and 4 bases respectively, with 14 bases between them. Per the germline V gene, CDR1 is PRHDT and CDR2 is FYEKMQ (reference sequence). Assay used: immunoSEQ multiplex PCR; TCRdb lists only in-frame clones, some missing. The sample carries approximately 120,000 clones, roughly 95% recorded once. This sequence joins TRBV13 and TRBJ2-7, with TRBD1 as a possible D gene (7 bases). This specimen consisted of peripheral blood, obtained after pregnancy. The receptor was isolated from a female donor with multiple sclerosis, enrolled in a pregnancy study. The CDR3 coding sequence is TGTGCCAGCAGCTTAGATCTTCAGGGGGGATACGAGCAGTACTTC. Protein product: CASSLDLQGGYEQYF.